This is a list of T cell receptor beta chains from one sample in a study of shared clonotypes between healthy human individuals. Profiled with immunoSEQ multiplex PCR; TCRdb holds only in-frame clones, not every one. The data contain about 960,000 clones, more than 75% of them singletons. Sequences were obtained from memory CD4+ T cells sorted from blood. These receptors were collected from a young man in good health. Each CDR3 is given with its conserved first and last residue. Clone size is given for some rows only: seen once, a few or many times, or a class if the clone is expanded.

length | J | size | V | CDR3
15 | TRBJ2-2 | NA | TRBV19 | CASSTGQTYTGELFF
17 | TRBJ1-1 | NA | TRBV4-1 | CASSQPTGGNRGAEAFF
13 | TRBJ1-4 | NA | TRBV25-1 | CASSHDPGEKLFF
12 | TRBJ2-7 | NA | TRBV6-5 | CASRFRGYEQYF
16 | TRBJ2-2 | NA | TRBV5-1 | CASRGLAGVGTGELFF
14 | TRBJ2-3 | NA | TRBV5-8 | CASSRRGSTDTQYF
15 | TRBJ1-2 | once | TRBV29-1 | CSVEEGGQRYYGYTF
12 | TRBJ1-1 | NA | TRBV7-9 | CASSLGTAEAFF
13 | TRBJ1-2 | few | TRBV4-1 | CASSQGQIYGYTF
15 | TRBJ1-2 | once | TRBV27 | CASFTKGGGNYGYTF
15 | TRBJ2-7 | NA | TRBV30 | CAWSALGLAVYEQYF
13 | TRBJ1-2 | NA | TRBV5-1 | CASSLGWDYGYTF
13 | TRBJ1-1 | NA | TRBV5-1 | CASSLVDWTEAFF
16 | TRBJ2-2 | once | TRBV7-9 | CASSLGLAGDVRELFF
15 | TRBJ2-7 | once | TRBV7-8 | CASSLVGAAAYEQYF
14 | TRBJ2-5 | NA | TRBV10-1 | CASSDSGGQETQYF
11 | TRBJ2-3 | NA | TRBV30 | CAWSGTATQYF
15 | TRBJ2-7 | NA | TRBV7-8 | CASSPGGSSSYEQYF
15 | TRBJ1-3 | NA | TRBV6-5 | CASSLYRGGFNTIYF